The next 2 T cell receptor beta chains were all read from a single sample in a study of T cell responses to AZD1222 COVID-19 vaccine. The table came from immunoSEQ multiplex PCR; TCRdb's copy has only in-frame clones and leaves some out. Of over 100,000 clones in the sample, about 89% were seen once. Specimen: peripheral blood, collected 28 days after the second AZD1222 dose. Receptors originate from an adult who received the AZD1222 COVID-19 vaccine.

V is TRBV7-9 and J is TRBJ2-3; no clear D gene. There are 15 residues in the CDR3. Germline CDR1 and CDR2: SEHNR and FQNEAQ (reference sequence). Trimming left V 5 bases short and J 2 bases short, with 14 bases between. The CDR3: CASSPTGRVTDTQYF. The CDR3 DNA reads TGTGCCAGCAGCCCGACCGGAAGGGTCACAGATACGCAGTATTTT.

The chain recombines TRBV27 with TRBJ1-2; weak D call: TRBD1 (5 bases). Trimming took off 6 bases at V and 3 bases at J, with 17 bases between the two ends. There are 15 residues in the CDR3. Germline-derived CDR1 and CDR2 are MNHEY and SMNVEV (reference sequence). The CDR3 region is CASSRVKPTDYGYTF. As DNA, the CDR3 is TGTGCCAGCAGCCGAGTAAAACCGACAGACTATGGCTACACCTTC.